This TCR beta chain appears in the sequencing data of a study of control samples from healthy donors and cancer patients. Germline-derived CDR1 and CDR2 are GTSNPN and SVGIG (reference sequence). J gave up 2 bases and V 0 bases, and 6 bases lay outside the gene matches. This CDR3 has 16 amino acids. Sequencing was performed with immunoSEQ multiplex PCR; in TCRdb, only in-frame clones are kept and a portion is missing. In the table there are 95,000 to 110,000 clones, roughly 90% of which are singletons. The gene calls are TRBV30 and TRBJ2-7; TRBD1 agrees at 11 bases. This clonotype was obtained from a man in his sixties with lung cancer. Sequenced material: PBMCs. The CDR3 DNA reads TGTGCCTGGAGTGTACAAGGACAGGGGGCTACCTACGAGCAGTACGTC. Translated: CAWSVQGQGATYEQYV.